This T cell receptor (beta chain) is from a study of technical replicates of blood from a few donors. The protocol was immunoSEQ multiplex PCR, while the TCRdb copy is restricted to in-frame clones and leaves out a portion. The sample has tens of thousands of clones; approximately 94% are singletons. Trimming pared 5 bases from V and 4 bases from J, leaving 9 bases between. The CDR3 runs to 13 residues. Germline V lookup: CDR1 LGHNT, CDR2 FRNRAP. What was sequenced was T cells isolated from PBMCs. This TCR derives from a human donor in good health. The genes are TRBV12-5 and TRBJ1-5, with no clear D. CDR3 sequence: CASGPEMNQPQHF. The CDR3 DNA reads as TGTGCTAGTGGTCCAGAAATGAATCAGCCCCAGCATTTT.